The rows below give T cell receptor beta chains drawn from one sample of a study of T cell changes during pregnancy in multiple sclerosis. Sequencing used immunoSEQ multiplex PCR; TCRdb keeps in-frame clones, though not all of them. The sample holds fewer than 85,000 clones; nearly 95% are singletons and the top ten take approximately 1%. Sequences were derived from peripheral blood, sampled in the second trimester of pregnancy. These receptors originate from a female donor with multiple sclerosis, enrolled in a pregnancy study. CDR3s include the opening cysteine and the closing phenylalanine or tryptophan. D genes are given only for firm matches.

V gene	J gene	D gene	CDR3 protein	CDR3 DNA
TRBV27	TRBJ2-1	TRBD2	CASRPPLAGNYNEQFF	TGTGCCAGCAGACCACCTCTAGCGGGGAACTACAATGAGCAGTTCTTC
TRBV28	TRBJ1-3	.	CASSTGGQVGNTIYF	TGTGCCAGCAGCACCGGTGGCCAGGTCGGAAACACCATATATTTT
TRBV11-2	TRBJ2-7	.	CASSFGQGPSYEQYF	TGTGCCAGCAGCTTCGGGCAGGGGCCCTCCTACGAGCAGTACTTC
TRBV10-2	TRBJ2-5	TRBD1	CASSGYPGQRTEETQYF	TGCGCCAGCAGTGGCTATCCGGGACAGAGGACAGAAGAGACCCAGTACTTC
TRBV27	TRBJ2-1	TRBD1	CASTPGQFNNEQFF	TGTGCCAGCACTCCGGGACAGTTCAACAATGAGCAGTTCTTC
TRBV4-1	TRBJ2-1	TRBD2	CASSQDDSGYEQFF	TGCGCCAGCAGCCAAGATGATAGCGGGTACGAGCAGTTCTTC
TRBV28	TRBJ1-2	.	CASNPPGNMRLPHGYTF	TGTGCCAGCAATCCCCCAGGGAACATGAGACTCCCGCATGGCTACACCTTC
TRBV18	TRBJ2-7	.	CASSPDLGGSGEQYF	TGTGCCAGTTCACCCGATCTGGGGGGATCGGGCGAGCAGTACTTC
TRBV5-8	TRBJ2-5	.	CASARDGGPEETQYF	TGTGCCAGCGCCCGGGATGGGGGCCCCGAAGAGACCCAGTACTTC
TRBV11-3	TRBJ2-2	.	CASSLDRRGELFF	TGTGCCAGCAGCTTAGATCGGCGGGGGGAGCTGTTTTTT
TRBV30	TRBJ2-1	TRBD1	CAWTGLVTGSGSYNEQFF	TGTGCCTGGACGGGCTTAGTGACAGGGTCTGGGTCCTACAATGAGCAGTTCTTC
TRBV9	TRBJ2-2	TRBD2	CASSSEPWTSENTGELFF	TGTGCCAGCAGCTCAGAGCCGTGGACTAGCGAGAACACCGGGGAGCTGTTTTTT
TRBV18	TRBJ1-1	.	CASSPISANTEAFF	TGTGCCAGCTCACCCATTAGCGCGAACACTGAAGCTTTCTTT
TRBV14	TRBJ1-5	.	CASSLQTYQPQHF	TGTGCCAGCAGCCTTCAGACTTATCAGCCCCAGCATTTT
TRBV2	TRBJ2-7	.	CASSEGRTPSYEQYF	TGTGCCAGCAGTGAAGGTCGGACTCCTTCCTACGAGCAGTACTTC
TRBV12-5	TRBJ1-2	TRBD1	CASGFDGRGLGYTF	TGTGCTAGTGGTTTCGATGGCAGGGGGCTAGGCTACACCTTC
TRBV6-1	TRBJ2-7	TRBD1	CASILGTGVYEQYF	TGTGCCAGCATTCTGGGGACAGGGGTCTACGAGCAGTACTTC
TRBV6-5	TRBJ2-1	.	CASSYRGNEQFF	TGTGCCAGCAGTTACCGAGGAAATGAGCAGTTCTTC
TRBV30	TRBJ1-1	.	CAWSVEAGAFF	TGTGCCTGGAGCGTTGAGGCTGGGGCTTTCTTT
TRBV19	TRBJ1-2	.	CASSIDRNSNYGYTF	TGTGCCAGTAGTATAGACAGGAATAGTAACTATGGCTACACCTTC
TRBV4-1	TRBJ2-1	TRBD2	CASSPLGLAGGVGEQFF	TGCGCCAGCAGCCCCCTCGGCCTAGCGGGAGGTGTGGGTGAGCAGTTCTTC
TRBV19	TRBJ2-7	TRBD2	CASSDRLAGNEQYF	TGTGCCAGTAGTGATCGACTAGCGGGGAACGAGCAGTACTTC
TRBV27	TRBJ1-4	.	CASSRLGAKLFF	TGTGCCAGCAGTCGATTGGGGGCAAAACTGTTTTTT
TRBV7-9	TRBJ1-2	.	CASSLGATGGYTF	TGTGCCAGCAGCTTAGGAGCGACCGGTGGCTACACCTTC
TRBV9	TRBJ2-3	.	CASSVVGGSVTDTQYF	TGTGCCAGCAGCGTAGTAGGGGGTTCGGTCACAGATACGCAGTATTTT
TRBV7-3	TRBJ2-1	TRBD2	CASSFGTSGRDEQFF	TGTGCCAGCAGCTTCGGGACTAGCGGGAGGGATGAGCAGTTCTTC
TRBV7-3	TRBJ2-1	TRBD2	CASSLLAGSYNEQFF	TGTGCCAGCAGCTTACTAGCGGGTTCCTACAATGAGCAGTTCTTC
TRBV27	TRBJ2-3	TRBD1	CASSTLLGQGSYTDTQYF	TGTGCCAGCAGCACGCTTCTTGGACAGGGGTCTTACACAGATACGCAGTATTTT
TRBV5-1	TRBJ2-1	TRBD2	CASSLVTSGIYNEQFF	TGCGCCAGCAGCTTGGTAACTAGCGGTATCTACAATGAGCAGTTCTTC